The 17 T cell receptor beta chains below were found in one sample sequenced in a study of identifying expanded T cells in peripheral blood. Profiling relied on immunoSEQ multiplex PCR, and the TCRdb table lists in-frame clones only, not all of them. The table includes around 68,000 clones, 80% to 90% detected once. Sequencing used blood. All receptors derive from a person aged 18-69 years in good health.

The genes are TRBV28 and TRBJ2-7; D is undetermined. CDR1 and CDR2 (germline): MDHEN, SYDVKM. V was shortened by 3 bases and J by 3 bases, with 9 bases between the two germline ends. There are 13 residues in the CDR3. As DNA, the CDR3 is TGTGCCAGCAGTTTGCGGACGCTCTACGAGCAGTACTTC. Its protein is CASSLRTLYEQYF.

This clone has a single count. J is TRBJ2-7 and V is TRBV5-1, with TRBD2 matching 11 bases. The ends lost 4 bases at V and 2 bases at J; junction bases unmatched: 14. The CDR3 extends over 18 amino acids. Germline-derived CDR1 and CDR2 are SGHRS and YFSETQ. The CDR3 bases are TGCGCCAGCAGCCCACGCCTTAGCGGGAGGGAAAGGACCTACGAGCAGTACTTC. It codes for CASSPRLSGRERTYEQYF.

The chain joins TRBV28 to TRBJ2-7, with D perhaps matching TRBD2 (7 bases). CDR1 is MDHEN and CDR2 is SYDVKM in the germline V gene. CDR3 length equals 16 residues. The ends were cut back, 5 bases at V and 4 bases at J, with 21 bases in the middle. For the CDR3, the DNA is TGTGCCAGCAGTACGAGGGCGGGGGCAATCCCATACGAGCAGTACTTC. It translates to CASSTRAGAIPYEQYF.

The chain couples TRBV7-6 to TRBJ2-2, with 7 bases aligning to TRBD2. Germline lookup yields CDR1 SGHVS and CDR2 FNYEAQ. This CDR3 has 16 residues. V trimming: 5 bases; J trimming: 2 bases; junction bases outside the gene matches: 8. The CDR3 nucleotides are TGTGCCAGCAGCCCACTGGCGGGAGCTAACACCGGGGAGCTGTTTTTT. Amino acids: CASSPLAGANTGELFF. Drawing the rest from reference TRBV7-6 and TRBJ2-2, the complete variable domain is GAGVSQSPRYKVTKRGQDVALRCDPISGHVSLYWYRQALGQGPEFLTYFNYEAQQDKSGLPNDRFSAERPEGSISTLTIQRTEQRDSAMYRCASSPLAGANTGELFFGEGSRLTVL.

The genes are TRBV2 and TRBJ2-5; D might be TRBD2 (5 bases). CDR3 length: 14 residues. Trimming cost V 8 bases and J 4 bases, with 17 bases left between them. Germline CDR1 SNHLY, CDR2 FYNNEI. The DNA for the CDR3 is TGTGCCAGCGGAAGAGAAGCGGCTTTAGAGACCCAGTACTTC. It is translated as CASGREAALETQYF.

The rearrangement joins TRBV2 to TRBJ1-1, with a weak D call TRBD1 (6 bases). With 1 base removed from V and 3 bases from J, the gap between germline ends came to 18 bases. The CDR3 totals 17 residues. Germline CDR1 reads SNHLY; CDR2 reads FYNNEI. The CDR3 DNA reads TGTGCCAGCAGTGAAGTGGGATTACGGCGGGGGCACACTGAAGCTTTCTTT. Amino acid sequence: CASSEVGLRRGHTEAFF.

The chain joins TRBV10-3 to TRBJ1-5, with D maybe TRBD1 (6 bases). The CDR3 extends over 12 amino acids. The V and J ends lost 8 bases and 5 bases respectively, with 10 bases between them. Germline-derived CDR1 and CDR2 are ENHRY and SYGVKD. The CDR3 reads CAIGGADQPQHF. CDR3 coding DNA: TGTGCCATCGGGGGCGCAGATCAGCCCCAGCATTTT.

CDR3 loop: CASSESTEMNTEAFF. For the CDR3, the DNA is TGTGCCAGCAGTGAATCAACAGAAATGAACACTGAAGCTTTCTTT. The chain joins TRBV6-1 to TRBJ1-1; D gene uncertain. The CDR3 covers 15 residues. Trimming took 2 bases from V and 0 from J, leaving 10 bases between them. Per germline, CDR1 MNHNS and CDR2 SASEGT.

The chain is built from TRBV4-2 and TRBJ2-6, with a weak D call TRBD2 (6 bases). Trimming stripped 0 bases from V and 3 bases from J, with 9 bases between. Looked up from germline, CDR1 is LGHNA and CDR2 is YNFKEQ. CDR3 length: 16 amino acids. CDR3 DNA: TGTGCCAGCAGCCAAGATCGCGGGGTTGGGGCCAACGTCCTGACTTTC. Amino acids: CASSQDRGVGANVLTF.

The rearrangement links TRBV5-1 to TRBJ1-1; 7 bases are shared with TRBD1. The CDR3 runs to 16 residues. Trimming took 4 bases from V and 0 from J; bases not matched to a gene: 9. Germline CDR1 and CDR2: SGHRS and YFSETQ. This CDR3 reads CASSPGQAIVNTEAFF. The CDR3 nucleotides are TGCGCCAGCAGCCCCGGACAGGCGATCGTGAACACTGAAGCTTTCTTT. Drawing the rest from reference TRBV5-1 and TRBJ1-1, the complete variable domain is KAGVTQTPRYLIKTRGQQVTLSCSPISGHRSVSWYQQTPGQGLQFLFEYFSETQRNKGNFPGRFSGRQFSNSRSEMNVSTLELGDSALYLCASSPGQAIVNTEAFFGQGTRLTVV.

V usage is TRBV20-1 and J usage is TRBJ1-5, with no clear D. The ends were cut back, 6 bases at V and 2 bases at J, with 5 bases in the middle. Looked up from germline, CDR1 is DFQATT and CDR2 is SNEGSKA (reference sequence). This CDR3 region has 11 residues. The CDR3 is CSAEGNQPQHF. The CDR3 DNA reads as TGCAGTGCGGAAGGCAATCAGCCCCAGCATTTT.

Concerning this clone: A read error may be the cause here, since a much bigger clone is one base away. The rearrangement uses TRBV27 and TRBJ2-2; no definite D call. The CDR3 runs 12 residues. The V and J ends lost 3 bases and 4 bases respectively, with 3 bases between them. Looked up from germline, CDR1 is MNHEY and CDR2 is SMNVEV (reference sequence). CDR3 nucleotides: TGTGCCAGCAGTTTGGCCACCGGGGAGCTGTTTTTT. As protein: CASSLATGELFF.

The V call is TRBV6-1, the J call TRBJ2-7, with 8 bases aligning to TRBD1. The CDR3 is made up of 14 amino acids. V gave up 6 bases and J gave up 2 bases; unmatched junction bases: 6. The germline CDR1 and CDR2 sequences are MNHNS and SASEGT. CDR3 protein: CASSTGGRPYEQYF. The CDR3 DNA is TGTGCCAGCAGCACAGGGGGAAGGCCCTACGAGCAGTACTTC.

This sequence joins TRBV5-4 and TRBJ1-2; D ambiguous. Germline CDR1 reads SGHNT; CDR2 reads YYREEE (reference sequence). CDR3 length equals 13 residues. V dropped 0 bases and J dropped 4 bases, with 7 bases sitting between them. CDR3 DNA sequence: TGTGCCAGCAGCTTGGAGTCAGGCTATGGCTACACCTTC. Its protein product is CASSLESGYGYTF.

The rearrangement joins TRBV6-5 to TRBJ1-1; D is ambiguous. This CDR3 comprises 13 residues. CDR1 is MNHEY, CDR2 SVGAGI, per germline. V was pared by 6 bases and J by 3 bases, with 11 bases between. The CDR3 region has the DNA TGTGCCAGCAGGGACCCTGGGGACACTGAAGCTTTCTTT. Translating gives CASRDPGDTEAFF.

The chain has TRBV14 and TRBJ2-3; possible D gene TRBD2, 6 bases. Per germline, CDR1 SGHDN and CDR2 FVKESK. The length of the CDR3 is 18 residues. Trimming took off 0 bases at V and 0 bases at J, with 16 bases between the two ends. The CDR3 loop reads CASSQDFGGADSTDTQYF. CDR3 nucleotide sequence: TGTGCCAGCAGCCAAGATTTTGGAGGGGCAGATAGCACAGATACGCAGTATTTT.

The chain links TRBV4-3 to TRBJ1-6; possibly TRBD1 for D (5 bases). Trimming left V 0 bases short and J 9 bases short, with 9 bases between. The germline CDR1 and CDR2 sequences are LGHNA and YSLEER. The CDR3 covers 14 residues. The CDR3 reads CASSQERGTSPLHF. In nucleotides, the CDR3 is TGCGCCAGCAGCCAAGAGCGGGGGACTTCACCCCTCCACTTT.